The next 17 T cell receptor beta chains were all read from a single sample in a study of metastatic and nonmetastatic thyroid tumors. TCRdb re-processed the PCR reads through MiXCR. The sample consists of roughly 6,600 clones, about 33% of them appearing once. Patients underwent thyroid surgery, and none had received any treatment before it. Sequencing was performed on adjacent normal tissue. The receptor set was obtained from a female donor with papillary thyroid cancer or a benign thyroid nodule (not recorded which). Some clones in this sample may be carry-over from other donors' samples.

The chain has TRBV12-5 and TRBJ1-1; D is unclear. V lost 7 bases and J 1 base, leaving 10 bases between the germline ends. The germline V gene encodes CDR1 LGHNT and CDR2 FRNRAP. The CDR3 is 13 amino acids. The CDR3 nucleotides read TGTGCTAGTGCCGCACCCCCGAACACTGAAGCTTTCTTT. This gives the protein CASAAPPNTEAFF.

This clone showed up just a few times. The CDR3: CASSHFDTYEQYF. CDR3 coding DNA: TGTGCCAGCAGTCATTTCGATACCTACGAGCAGTACTTC. The chain links TRBV12-3 or TRBV12-4 to TRBJ2-7; D is unclear. CDR3 length: 13 residues. Trimming cost V 5 bases and J 2 bases, with 10 bases left between them.

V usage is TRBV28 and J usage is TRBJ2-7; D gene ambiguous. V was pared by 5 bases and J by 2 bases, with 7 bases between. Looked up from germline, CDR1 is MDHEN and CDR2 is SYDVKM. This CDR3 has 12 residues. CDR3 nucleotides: TGTGCCAGCAGTCCCCGAGCCTACGAGCAGTACTTC. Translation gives CASSPRAYEQYF. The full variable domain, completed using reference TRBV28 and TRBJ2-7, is DVKVTQSSRYLVKRTGEKVFLECVQDMDHENMFWYRQDPGLGLRLIYFSYDVKMKEKGDIPEGYSVSREKKERFSLILESASTNQTSMYLCASSPRAYEQYFGPGTRLTVT.

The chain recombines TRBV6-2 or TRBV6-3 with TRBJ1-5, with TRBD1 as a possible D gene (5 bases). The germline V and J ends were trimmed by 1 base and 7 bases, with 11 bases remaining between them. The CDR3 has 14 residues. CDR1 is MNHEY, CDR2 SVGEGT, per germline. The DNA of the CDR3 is TGTGCCAGCAGTTACTTGCAGGGAATACAGCCCCAGCATTTT. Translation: CASSYLQGIQPQHF.

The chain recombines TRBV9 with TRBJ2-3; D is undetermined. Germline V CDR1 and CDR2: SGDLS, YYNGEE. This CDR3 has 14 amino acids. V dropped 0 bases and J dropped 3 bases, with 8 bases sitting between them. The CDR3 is CASSVVSVTDTQYF. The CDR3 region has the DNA TGTGCCAGCAGCGTAGTTTCAGTAACAGATACGCAGTATTTT.

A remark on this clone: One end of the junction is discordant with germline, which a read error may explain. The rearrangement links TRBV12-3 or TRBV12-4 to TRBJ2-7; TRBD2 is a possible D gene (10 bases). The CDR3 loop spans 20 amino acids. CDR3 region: CASSFSGTGKLAGFSYQQYF. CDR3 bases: TGTGCCAGCAGTTTCAGCGGGACAGGGAAACTAGCGGGATTCTCCTACCAGCAGTACTTC.

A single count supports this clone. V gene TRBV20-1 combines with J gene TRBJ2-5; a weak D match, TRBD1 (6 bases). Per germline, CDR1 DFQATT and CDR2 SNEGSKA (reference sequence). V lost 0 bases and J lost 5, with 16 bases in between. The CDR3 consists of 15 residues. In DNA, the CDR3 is TGCAGTGCTAGAGACCTAGGCAGGGGACGCGAGACCCAGTACTTC. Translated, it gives CSARDLGRGRETQYF.

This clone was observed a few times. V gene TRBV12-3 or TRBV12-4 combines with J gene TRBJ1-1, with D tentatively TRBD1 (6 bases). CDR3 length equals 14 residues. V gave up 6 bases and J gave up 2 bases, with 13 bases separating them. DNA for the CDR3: TGTGCCAGCAGGTGGGGGGCTCCAAACACTGAAGCTTTCTTT. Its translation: CASRWGAPNTEAFF.

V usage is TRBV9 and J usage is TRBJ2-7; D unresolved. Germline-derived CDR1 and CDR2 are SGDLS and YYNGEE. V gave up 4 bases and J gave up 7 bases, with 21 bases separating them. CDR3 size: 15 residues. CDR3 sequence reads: CASSSGTLGAGEQYF. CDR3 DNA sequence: TGTGCCAGCAGCTCCGGCACACTGGGTGCTGGGGAGCAGTACTTC.

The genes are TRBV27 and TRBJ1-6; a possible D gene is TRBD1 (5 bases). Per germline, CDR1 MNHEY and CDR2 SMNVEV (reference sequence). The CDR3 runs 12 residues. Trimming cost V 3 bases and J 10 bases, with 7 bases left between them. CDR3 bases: TGTGCCAGCAGTTTGGGGGGGTCACCCCTCCACTTT. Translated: CASSLGGSPLHF.

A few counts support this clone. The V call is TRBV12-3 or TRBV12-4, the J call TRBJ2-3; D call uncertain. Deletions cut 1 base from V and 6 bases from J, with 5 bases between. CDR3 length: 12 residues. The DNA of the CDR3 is TGTGCCAGCAGTTTAGGGCGGGATACGCAGTATTTT. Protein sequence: CASSLGRDTQYF.

Written as DNA, the CDR3 is TGTGCCAGCAGCTTAGATCCCGCCTACGAGCAGTACTTC. Its protein product is CASSLDPAYEQYF. The V and J genes are TRBV7-9 and TRBJ2-7, with D unclear. V was pared by 1 base and J by 2 bases, with 6 bases between. The CDR3 has 13 amino acids. Germline V CDR1 and CDR2: SEHNR, FQNEAQ (reference sequence).

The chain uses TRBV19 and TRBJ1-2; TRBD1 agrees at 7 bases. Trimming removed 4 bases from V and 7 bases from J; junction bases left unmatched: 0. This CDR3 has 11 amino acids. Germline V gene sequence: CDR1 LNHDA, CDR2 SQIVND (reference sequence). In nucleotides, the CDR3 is TGTGCCAGTAGTAACAGGGGTGGCTACACCTTC. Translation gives CASSNRGGYTF.

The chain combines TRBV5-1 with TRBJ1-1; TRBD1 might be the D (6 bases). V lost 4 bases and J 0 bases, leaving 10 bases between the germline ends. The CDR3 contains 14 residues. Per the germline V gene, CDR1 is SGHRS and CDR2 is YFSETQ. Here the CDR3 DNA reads TGCGCCAGCAGCCCAGGACAGATGAACACTGAAGCTTTCTTT. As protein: CASSPGQMNTEAFF.

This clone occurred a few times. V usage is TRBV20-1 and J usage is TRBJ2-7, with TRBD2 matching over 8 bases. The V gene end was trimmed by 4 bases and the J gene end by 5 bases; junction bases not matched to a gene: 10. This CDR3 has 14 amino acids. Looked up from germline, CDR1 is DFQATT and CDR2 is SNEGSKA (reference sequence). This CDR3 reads CSATSLAAMDEQYF. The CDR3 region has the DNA TGCAGTGCTACCTCACTAGCGGCAATGGACGAGCAGTACTTC.

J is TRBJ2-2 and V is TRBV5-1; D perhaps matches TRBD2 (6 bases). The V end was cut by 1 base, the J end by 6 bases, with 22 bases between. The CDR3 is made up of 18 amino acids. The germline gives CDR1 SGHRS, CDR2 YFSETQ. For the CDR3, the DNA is TGCGCCAGCAGCTTGTTGGGCCCCAGAGGGAGGACGGCCGGGGAGCTGTTTTTT. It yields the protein CASSLLGPRGRTAGELFF.

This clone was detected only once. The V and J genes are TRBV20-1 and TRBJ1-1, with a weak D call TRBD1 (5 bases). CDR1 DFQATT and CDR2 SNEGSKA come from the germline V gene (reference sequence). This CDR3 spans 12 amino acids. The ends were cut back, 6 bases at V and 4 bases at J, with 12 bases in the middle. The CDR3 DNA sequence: TGCAGTGCCCCCACTGGGGGCACTGAAGCTTTCTTT. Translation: CSAPTGGTEAFF.